Following are 25 T cell receptor beta chains from one sample sequenced in a study of T-cell reconstitution after alpha-beta-depleted transplantation in children. Researchers prepared the TCRbeta library using unique molecular identifiers, the study reports. MiXCR, applied by TCRdb to the PCR reads, yields one record per CDR3 protein. The table includes over 15,000 distinct CDR3 sequences, 10% to 15% detected once. The sample consisted of PBMCs, mostly from graft donor cells, taken 60 days after TCRalphabeta/CD19-depleted stem cell transplant. The source is a female patient aged 2-15 years who had a stem cell transplant for congenital amegakaryocytic thrombocytopenia, so the T cells may come from the graft donor.

There are many counts of this clonotype. In DNA, the CDR3 is TGTGCCAGCAGCCATTCCGGGAGGGCCTACCGACAAGAGACCCAGTACTTC. It is translated as CASSHSGRAYRQETQYF. This chain uses TRBV14 with TRBJ2-5; 8 bases map to TRBD2. Germline CDR1 reads SGHDN; CDR2 reads FVKESK. J gave up 2 bases and V 3 bases, and 11 bases lay outside the gene matches. The CDR3 consists of 17 residues.

The V and J genes are TRBV10-3 and TRBJ2-5; 7 nucleotides line up with TRBD1. Germline V gene lookup returns CDR1 ENHRY and CDR2 SYGVKD. Germline trimming cut 3 bases from V and 2 bases from J; bases unmatched to any gene: 3. The CDR3 is 14 amino acids. The CDR3 DNA follows: TGTGCCATCAGTGATGGGACAGCTCAAGAGACCCAGTACTTC. Translation gives CAISDGTAQETQYF.

This clonotype was detected ten times or more. The chain couples TRBV28 to TRBJ2-3; unclear D gene. Germline loops: CDR1 MDHEN, CDR2 SYDVKM. The V end was cut by 5 bases, the J end by 2 bases, with 20 bases between. The CDR3 runs to 17 residues. The CDR3 region has the DNA TGTGCCAGCAGTAATCATTACCCCGGGCCCGACACAGATACGCAGTATTTT. Translation gives CASSNHYPGPDTDTQYF.

In its sample, this clonotype was seen a few times. The chain carries TRBV12-3 or TRBV12-4 and TRBJ1-1; D ambiguous. V shed 8 bases and J shed 1 base, with 29 bases lying between them. The CDR3 contains 19 residues. The CDR3 is CASCRQTPRSGPPNTEAFF. In nucleotides, the CDR3 is TGTGCCAGCTGCCGCCAAACGCCTCGGTCAGGTCCACCGAACACTGAAGCTTTCTTT.

Only a few counts were recorded for this clonotype. This CDR3 is CSVDTGRNYNEQFF. CDR3 sequence (DNA): TGCAGCGTTGATACGGGACGTAACTACAATGAGCAGTTCTTC. The chain employs TRBV29-1 and TRBJ2-1; D assignment may be TRBD1 or TRBD2 (5 bases each). The CDR3 length is 14 residues. Germline V gives CDR1 SQVTM, CDR2 ANQGSEA. V was shortened by 3 bases and J by 3 bases, with 12 bases between the two germline ends.

This clonotype was seen at least ten times. V and J are TRBV20-1 and TRBJ2-1, with D perhaps TRBD2 (7 bases). V lost 5 bases, J lost 4 bases, and 15 bases lay in between. From germline, CDR1 is DFQATT and CDR2 SNEGSKA (reference sequence). This CDR3 has 14 amino acids. As DNA, the CDR3 is TGCAGTGCTCGGGGGGCTAGCGGTTACAATGAGCAGTTCTTC. Encoded protein: CSARGASGYNEQFF.

The V gene is TRBV18, the J gene TRBJ2-7; perhaps TRBD1 as D (6 bases). Trimming removed 0 bases at V and 3 bases at J, with 6 bases between. Germline V CDR1 and CDR2: KGHSH, LQKENI. The CDR3 is 13 amino acids. The CDR3 DNA is TGTGCCAGCTCACCACCAGGGGGCTACGAGCAGTACTTC. It codes for CASSPPGGYEQYF.

This clonotype was detected only once. V usage is TRBV20-1 and J usage is TRBJ1-5, with D possibly being TRBD1 (5 bases). The CDR3 covers 17 residues. From germline, CDR1 is DFQATT and CDR2 SNEGSKA (reference sequence). V was cut by 8 bases and J by 5 bases, with 28 bases left in between. CDR3 loop: CSFWGRDKGPAHQPQHF. Written as DNA, the CDR3 is TGCAGTTTCTGGGGCAGGGATAAGGGCCCTGCCCATCAGCCCCAGCATTTT.

This clonotype appeared many times. The rearrangement uses TRBV20-1 and TRBJ2-1; D ambiguous. Trimming took 5 bases from V and 0 from J, leaving 11 bases between them. Germline V gives CDR1 DFQATT, CDR2 SNEGSKA (reference sequence). The length of the CDR3 is 14 residues. CDR3: CSAGPPSSYNEQFF. Here the CDR3 DNA reads TGCAGTGCTGGTCCCCCGAGCTCCTACAATGAGCAGTTCTTC.

The table lists this clonotype with a few counts. The chain uses TRBV12-3 or TRBV12-4 and TRBJ1-4; D is unresolved. The V gene lost 11 bases and the J gene lost 11 bases, with 15 bases spanning the gap. The CDR3 consists of 11 residues. The CDR3 coding sequence is TGTGCCTTCAGTTTAGGAGGGAAACTGTTTTTT. Protein sequence: CAFSLGGKLFF.

This clonotype came up many times. V and J are TRBV20-1 and TRBJ2-3; 10 nucleotides agree with TRBD2. J lost 5 bases, V lost 2 bases, and 7 bases had no gene match. This CDR3 comprises 15 residues. Germline V gene sequence: CDR1 DFQATT, CDR2 SNEGSKA (reference sequence). Here the CDR3 reads CSARKGTSARDTQYF. For the CDR3, the DNA is TGCAGTGCTAGAAAAGGGACTAGCGCCCGAGATACGCAGTATTTT.

The V call is TRBV5-1, the J call TRBJ2-3; 7 bases fit TRBD1. Germline CDR1 is SGHRS and CDR2 is YFSETQ. This CDR3 has 14 amino acids. V was clipped by 4 bases and J by 0 bases; unmatched bases: 2. As DNA, the CDR3 is TGCGCCAGCAGCAAGGGACAGAGCACAGATACGCAGTATTTT. Its protein is CASSKGQSTDTQYF.

Many counts were recorded for this clonotype. This chain joins TRBV20-1 and TRBJ1-2; TRBD1 aligns across 9 bases. The germline V gene encodes CDR1 DFQATT and CDR2 SNEGSKA (reference sequence). The ends lost 6 bases at V and 8 bases at J; junction bases unmatched: 10. CDR3 length: 13 amino acids. CDR3 in amino acids: CSATTGGSEGYTF. The CDR3 nucleotides read TGCAGTGCAACCACAGGGGGCTCTGAGGGCTACACCTTC.

This clonotype appeared many times. The rearrangement links TRBV10-3 to TRBJ2-2; D gene ambiguous. V was shortened by 10 bases and J by 5 bases, with 17 bases between the two germline ends. From germline, CDR1 is ENHRY and CDR2 SYGVKD. The CDR3 covers 14 residues. The DNA of the CDR3 is TGTGCCACCATGGGTCAATTCCGTACCGGGGAGCTGTTTTTT. Translating gives CATMGQFRTGELFF.

In this sample, this clonotype turned up many times. V usage is TRBV13 and J usage is TRBJ2-5; 8 nucleotides agree with TRBD1. In germline, CDR1 is PRHDT, CDR2 FYEKMQ (reference sequence). V lost 5 bases to trimming and J lost 5 bases; unmatched junction nucleotides: 10. There are 15 residues in the CDR3. The DNA of the CDR3 is TGTGCCAGCAGCGACACCGGGACAGGTTTGGAGACCCAGTACTTC. This sequence encodes CASSDTGTGLETQYF. Based on the CDR3 plus reference TRBV13 and TRBJ2-5, the full variable domain is AAGVIQSPRHLIKEKRETATLKCYPIPRHDTVYWYQQGPGQDPQFLISFYEKMQSDKGSIPDRFSAQQFSDYHSELNMSSLELGDSALYFCASSDTGTGLETQYFGPGTRLLVL.

This clonotype is classed as medium-sized (0.01 to 0.1%). The junction and the germline gene differ at one end; a read error may be behind it. This chain connects TRBV5-1 to TRBJ2-7; TRBD2 might be the D (5 bases). This CDR3 has 16 residues. Germline CDR1 and CDR2: SGHRS and YFSETQ. CDR3 sequence reads: CASSLEPRGVGDEQYF. CDR3 bases: TGCGCCAGCAGTTTGGAACCCCGGGGTGTCGGAGACGAGCAGTACTTC.

This clonotype was seen at least ten times. The chain is built from TRBV20-1 and TRBJ1-5, with unresolved D. V was shortened by 3 bases and J by 5 bases, with 11 bases between the two germline ends. The CDR3 has 13 residues. Germline V CDR1 and CDR2: DFQATT, SNEGSKA (reference sequence). CDR3 nucleotide sequence: TGCAGTGCTAGCAGGACGCCCGATCAGCCCCAGCATTTT. Its translation: CSASRTPDQPQHF.

Many counts were recorded for this clonotype. CDR3 coding DNA: TGTGCCAGCAGTTCCACCGGGACAGGGGAATTCTACGAGCAGTACTTC. It codes for CASSSTGTGEFYEQYF. The chain uses TRBV12-3 or TRBV12-4 and TRBJ2-7; 10 bases map to TRBD1. V trimming: 4 bases; J trimming: 3 bases; junction bases outside the gene matches: 9. The CDR3 covers 16 residues.

This clonotype is categorized as medium-sized. V and J are TRBV6-1 and TRBJ2-5, with D tentatively TRBD1 (6 bases). This CDR3 comprises 13 residues. V lost 3 bases, J lost 5 bases, and 10 bases lay in between. CDR1 is MNHNS, CDR2 SASEGT, per germline. The CDR3, as DNA: TGTGCCAGCAGTGAGGACAGAGGGGAGACCCAGTACTTC. This gives the protein CASSEDRGETQYF.

This clonotype was observed at least ten times. The chain carries TRBV12-3 or TRBV12-4 and TRBJ2-1; perhaps TRBD1 as D (5 bases). V gave up 3 bases and J gave up 8 bases, with 11 bases separating them. The CDR3 is made up of 13 amino acids. The CDR3 bases are TGTGCCAGCAGTTTCAGGGAAATTTATGAGCAGTTCTTC. This encodes CASSFREIYEQFF.

The V call is TRBV12-3 or TRBV12-4, the J call TRBJ1-1; D gene unclear. The CDR3 is 12 amino acids. V was trimmed by 2 bases and J by 4 bases, leaving 5 bases between them. The DNA of the CDR3 is TGTGCCAGCAGTTTACAGCCCACTGAAGCTTTCTTT. This encodes CASSLQPTEAFF.

This clonotype was counted ten times or more. J is TRBJ2-7 and V is TRBV21-1; the table's D call of TRBD2 was not tested on the DNA. TRBV21-1 is termed a pseudogene. This CDR3 region has 17 residues. The CDR3 DNA follows: TGTGCCTCAATCGAGACTAGCCAACTACCCCTCTCCTACGAGCAGTACTTC. It is translated as CASIETSQLPLSYEQYF.

At least ten counts were recorded for this clonotype. The V gene is TRBV7-3, the J gene TRBJ2-3; D may be TRBD2 (5 bases). The germline V gene encodes CDR1 SGHTA and CDR2 FQGTGA. CDR3 length: 15 residues. V was pared by 2 bases and J by 6 bases, with 15 bases between. CDR3 in amino acids: CASSLWASLIDTQYF. CDR3 nucleotide sequence: TGTGCCAGCAGCTTATGGGCTAGCTTGATTGATACGCAGTATTTT. Looking up the rest from reference TRBV7-3 and TRBJ2-3 gives the full variable domain: GAGVSQTPSNKVTEKGKYVELRCDPISGHTALYWYRQSLGQGPEFLIYFQGTGAADDSGLPNDRFFAVRPEGSVSTLKIQRTERGDSAVYLCASSLWASLIDTQYFGPGTRLTVL.

The sample holds many counts of this clonotype. The rearrangement uses TRBV29-1 and TRBJ2-7, with 9 bases lining up with TRBD1. V shed 1 base and J 6 bases; nucleotides not matched to a gene: 7. This CDR3 region has 14 residues. Germline assignment: CDR1 SQVTM and CDR2 ANQGSEA. The CDR3 coding sequence is TGCAGCGTTGAAGTAGGCGACAGGGGGTTCGAGCAGTACTTC. It yields the protein CSVEVGDRGFEQYF.

This clonotype was counted a few times. The chain recombines TRBV20-1 with TRBJ2-7; D may correspond to TRBD1 or TRBD2 (5 bases each). Germline CDR1 reads DFQATT; CDR2 reads SNEGSKA (reference sequence). This CDR3 is 12 amino acids long. V was pared by 7 bases and J by 0 bases, with 10 bases between. The CDR3 DNA reads TGCAGTGAAGCAGGGAGCTCCTACGAGCAGTACTTC. The encoded protein is CSEAGSSYEQYF.